The subject of this entry is one T cell receptor beta chain. The sample is drawn from a study of sequential checkpoint blockade in melanoma. Across the whole study: Randomization was 1:1 between first-line nivolumab→ipilimumab and ipilimumab→nivolumab. Both treatment sequences were followed by maintenance nivolumab.

Specified treatment: randomized to nivolumab then ipilimumab (arm A) or the reverse (arm B). Generated by immunoSEQ multiplex PCR, the TCRdb table keeps only in-frame clones and is missing some. The sample lists 30,000 to 45,000 clones, around nine tenths seen once, with under 15% in the top ten. V trimming: 4 bases; J trimming: 3 bases; junction bases outside the gene matches: 5. Germline V gives CDR1 SNHLY, CDR2 FYNNEI. The CDR3 contains 14 residues. The V call is TRBV2, the J call TRBJ2-7; 8 bases fit TRBD1. The sequences come from CD8+ T cells sorted from blood (inferred from file names), collected from a patient given nivolumab and ipilimumab in sequence. The sequence came from a human donor with melanoma. The CDR3 spells CASSGRTGNYEQYF. The CDR3 nucleotides are TGTGCCAGCAGTGGCCGGACAGGGAACTACGAGCAGTACTTC. Variable domain in full (rest from reference TRBV2 and TRBJ2-7): EPEVTQTPSHQVTQMGQEVILRCVPISNHLYFYWYRQILGQKVEFLVSFYNNEISEKSEIFDDQFSVERPDGSNFTLKIRSTKLEDSAMYFCASSGRTGNYEQYFGPGTRLTVT.